This T cell receptor beta chain comes out of a study of T cell responses to AZD1222 COVID-19 vaccine. A word on this clone: Its antigen is as yet unknown.

V was pared by 2 bases and J by 8 bases, with 18 bases between. Germline V lookup: CDR1 GTSNPN, CDR2 SVGIG (reference sequence). The CDR3 length is 15 residues. Assay: immunoSEQ multiplex PCR; the TCRdb copy retains only in-frame clones and omits some. The table lists around 130,000 clones, roughly nine tenths of them singletons. Regarding the study as a whole: Spike-specific TCR breadth and depth both grew after two AZD1222 doses. Only a handful of AZD1222 recipients were seropositive at baseline. Females outnumbered males among donors, who were mostly white British; clonal diversity was possibly underestimated.

Source: peripheral blood, taken 28 days after the second AZD1222 dose. This receptor was taken from an adult who received the AZD1222 COVID-19 vaccine. V and J are TRBV30 and TRBJ1-4, with D perhaps TRBD1 (6 bases). CDR3 coding DNA: TGTGCCTGGAGTCCTCCCCGAGGGGGACTCGAAAAACTGTTTTTT. It codes for CAWSPPRGGLEKLFF. The full variable domain, in which reference TRBV30 and TRBJ1-4 provide the parts outside the CDR3, is SQTIHQWPATLVQPVGSPLSLECTVEGTSNPNLYWYRQAAGRGLQLLFYSVGIGQISSEVPQNLSASRPQDRQFILSSKKLLLSDSGFYLCAWSPPRGGLEKLFFGSGTQLSVL.